The 12 T cell receptor beta chains in this list originate from one sample, sequenced in a study of cytomegalovirus exposure and HLA in healthy donors. 13 Jbeta primers and 60 Vbeta primers were used for the PCR. The method was immunoSEQ multiplex PCR; TCRdb's version includes in-frame clones alone and lacks a portion of them. This repertoire comprises approximately 82,000 clones; its ten largest clones make up around 1.6%. Source material: PBMCs. The origin of the receptors is a woman between 55 and 75 years old in good health and CMV-seronegative.

The chain joins TRBV19 to TRBJ2-4, with TRBD1 as a possible D gene (5 bases). The V and J ends lost 0 bases and 4 bases respectively, with 16 bases between them. The germline CDR1 and CDR2 sequences are LNHDA and SQIVND (reference sequence). This CDR3 is 17 amino acids long. This chain's CDR3 is CASSIEVWGGNKNIQYF. CDR3 coding DNA: TGTGCCAGTAGTATAGAGGTCTGGGGCGGAAATAAAAACATTCAGTACTTC.

The rearrangement joins TRBV28 to TRBJ2-5; 8 bases are shared with TRBD2. The germline CDR1 and CDR2 sequences are MDHEN and SYDVKM. V was pared by 6 bases and J by 9 bases, with 21 bases of the junction left unmatched. The CDR3 covers 17 residues. Here the CDR3 reads CASSSGGGSGRAPAQYF. Written as DNA, the CDR3 is TGTGCCAGCAGCTCGGGGGGGGGTTCAGGGAGGGCCCCGGCCCAGTACTTC. Filled out from reference TRBV28 and TRBJ2-5, the complete variable domain reads DVKVTQSSRYLVKRTGEKVFLECVQDMDHENMFWYRQDPGLGLRLIYFSYDVKMKEKGDIPEGYSVSREKKERFSLILESASTNQTSMYLCASSSGGGSGRAPAQYFGPGTRLLVL.

This rearrangement joins TRBV11-3 to TRBJ2-3; D may be TRBD1 (7 bases). Trimming removed 4 bases from V and 2 bases from J, with 10 bases in between. The CDR3 runs 14 residues. CDR1 and CDR2 from the germline V gene are SGHNT and YENEEA. As DNA, the CDR3 is TGTGCCAGCAGCTCAGGGGGGAACACAGATACGCAGTATTTT. Protein sequence: CASSSGGNTDTQYF.

The J gene is TRBJ1-4, the V gene TRBV19; D perhaps matches TRBD1 (5 bases). CDR1 is LNHDA and CDR2 is SQIVND in the germline V gene (reference sequence). The CDR3 has 12 amino acids. The V and J ends lost 2 bases and 15 bases respectively, with 13 bases between them. CDR3 DNA: TGTGCCAGTAGTATACAGGGTGGAAGTGTGTTTTTT. It translates to CASSIQGGSVFF.

This chain uses TRBV9 with TRBJ2-2; a weak D match, TRBD2 (6 bases). The CDR3 sequence is 15 residues long. Looked up from germline, CDR1 is SGDLS and CDR2 is YYNGEE. The V end was cut by 3 bases, the J end by 2 bases, with 11 bases between. CDR3 sequence: CASSEGLENTGELFF. CDR3 coding DNA: TGTGCCAGCAGCGAGGGACTGGAAAACACCGGGGAGCTGTTTTTT.

The chain joins TRBV7-6 to TRBJ2-2; D gene uncertain. The CDR3 length is 16 residues. Germline V CDR1 and CDR2: SGHVS, FNYEAQ. Between the trimmed V and J ends, which lost 5 bases and 1 base, there was a span of 14 bases. The CDR3, as DNA: TGTGCCAGCAGCGCAAACAGTTACCAGAACACCGGGGAGCTGTTTTTT. Translation gives CASSANSYQNTGELFF.

The chain carries TRBV7-2 and TRBJ2-1, with a possible D match to TRBD1 (6 bases). CDR1 is SGHTA and CDR2 is FQGNSA in the germline V gene. V shed 5 bases and J shed 8 bases, with 19 bases lying between them. The CDR3 runs to 15 residues. The CDR3 reads CASSRKGQGNDEQFF. CDR3 sequence (DNA): TGTGCCAGCAGCCGCAAGGGTCAGGGGAACGATGAGCAGTTCTTC.

The rearrangement uses TRBV29-1 and TRBJ1-3; no reliable D call. CDR1 SQVTM and CDR2 ANQGSEA come from the germline V gene. The CDR3 runs to 13 residues. Trimming took 6 bases from V and 3 from J, leaving 12 bases between them. The CDR3 spells CSVLFPLGNTIYF. Written as DNA, the CDR3 is TGCAGCGTATTATTCCCACTTGGAAACACCATATATTTT.

Notes on this clone: The sample has other DNA sequences that encode this CDR3 too. The chain combines TRBV7-9 with TRBJ1-1, with 8 bases identical to TRBD1. CDR3 length equals 14 residues. With 3 bases clipped from V and 1 base from J, the junction kept 1 base outside the gene matches. Germline CDR1 is SEHNR and CDR2 is FQNEAQ (reference sequence). The CDR3 DNA reads as TGTGCCAGCAGCTTGGGACAGGAGAACACTGAAGCTTTCTTT. It translates to CASSLGQENTEAFF.

V is TRBV19 and J is TRBJ2-7; 8 bases agree with TRBD1. This CDR3 is built from 15 residues. Germline V lookup: CDR1 LNHDA, CDR2 SQIVND (reference sequence). With 4 bases clipped from V and 3 bases from J, the junction kept 8 bases outside the gene matches. The CDR3 loop is CASSKADRAVYEQYF. CDR3 coding DNA: TGTGCCAGTAGTAAAGCGGACAGGGCCGTCTACGAGCAGTACTTC.

This chain uses TRBV18 with TRBJ2-7; 9 nucleotides agree with TRBD1. The trim removed 0 bases at V and 0 bases at J, leaving 0 bases unmatched. The CDR3 totals 15 residues. Germline CDR1 is KGHSH and CDR2 is LQKENI. CDR3 nucleotide sequence: TGTGCCAGCTCACCACCGGGACAGGGCTCCTACGAGCAGTACTTC. Translating it yields CASSPPGQGSYEQYF.

This rearrangement joins TRBV21-1 to TRBJ2-2; TRBD2 is the table's D call and was not checked against the DNA. TRBV21-1 is a listed pseudogene. This CDR3 comprises 12 residues. DNA for the CDR3: TGTGCCAGCAGCAAATTTACTGGGGAGCTGTTTTTT. It specifies CASSKFTGELFF.